Detailed here is one TCR beta chain. Antigen specificity is unknown. Germline lookup yields CDR1 MNHEY and CDR2 SMNVEV (reference sequence). The CDR3 is made up of 15 amino acids. Trimming cost V 3 bases and J 14 bases; bases outside gene matches: 12. Libraries were prepared by immunoSEQ multiplex PCR; TCRdb keeps only in-frame clonotypes and omits some of them. The sample holds around 39,000 clones, 70% to 90% seen once. The data derive from a study of STAT3 mutations in large granular lymphocyte leukemia. Study overall: Over half of T-LGLL patients had one or more immunosuppressive regimens. Overall study results and limits: Every T-LGLL patient had at least one immunodominant TCRbeta clonotype. TCR clonotype switching after therapy occurred in about 30% of the 18 patients.

The specimen was PBMCs. The receptor's source is a human donor with T large granular lymphocyte leukemia. Some clones in this sample may be carry-over from other donors' samples. The chain links TRBV27 to TRBJ1-6, with TRBD1 matching over 8 bases. CDR3 DNA: TGTGCCAGCAGTTTGGAGGCTGGCAGGGGGCTGACCCTCCACTTT. Protein product: CASSLEAGRGLTLHF.